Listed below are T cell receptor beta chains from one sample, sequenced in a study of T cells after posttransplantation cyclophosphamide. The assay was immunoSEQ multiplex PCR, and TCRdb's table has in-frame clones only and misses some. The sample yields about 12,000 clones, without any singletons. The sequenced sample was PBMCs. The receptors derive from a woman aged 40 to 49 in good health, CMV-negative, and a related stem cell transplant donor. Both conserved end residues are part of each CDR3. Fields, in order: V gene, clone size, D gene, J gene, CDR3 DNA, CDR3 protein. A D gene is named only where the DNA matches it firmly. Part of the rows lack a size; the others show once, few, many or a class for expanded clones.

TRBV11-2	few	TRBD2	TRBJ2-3	TGTGCCAGCAGCATACCTAGCGGGGGGGCAGATACGCAGTATTTT	CASSIPSGGADTQYF
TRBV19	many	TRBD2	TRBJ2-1	TGTGCCAGTAGTGGGAGCGGGGTTTACAATGAGCAGTTCTTC	CASSGSGVYNEQFF
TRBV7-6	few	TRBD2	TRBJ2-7	TGTGCCAGCAGCCTCGCCGTTGGCGGGAGGTTCGAGCAGTACTTC	CASSLAVGGRFEQYF
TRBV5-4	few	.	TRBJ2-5	TGTGCCAGCAGCTCGACCCCGGGACTTCAAGAGACCCAGTACTTC	CASSSTPGLQETQYF
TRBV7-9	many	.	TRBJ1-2	TGTGCCAGCAGCTTAGCCGGGACATTGCAATACTATGGCTACACCTTC	CASSLAGTLQYYGYTF
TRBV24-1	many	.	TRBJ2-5	TGTGCCACCAGTGAGGGGGGTCCAGCGGAGACCCAGTACTTC	CATSEGGPAETQYF
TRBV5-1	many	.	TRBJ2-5	TGCGCCAGCAGCTCGGACTGGGGTAAAGAGACCCAGTACTTC	CASSSDWGKETQYF
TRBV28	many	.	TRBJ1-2	TGTGCCAGCAGTTCCGCTTCTACAGGGAACTATGGCTACACCTTC	CASSSASTGNYGYTF
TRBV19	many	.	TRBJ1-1	TGTGCCACTAGTAGGGTGGGCTATCAGAACACTGAAGCTTTCTTT	CATSRVGYQNTEAFF
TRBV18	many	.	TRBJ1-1	TGTGCCAGCTCACCACCTTATTTGAACACTGAAGCTTTCTTT	CASSPPYLNTEAFF
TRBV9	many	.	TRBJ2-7	TGTGCCAGCAGCGTAGTTCCAGGTGTCTCCGAGCAGTACTTC	CASSVVPGVSEQYF
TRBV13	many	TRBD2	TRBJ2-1	TGTGCCAGCAGCTTAGGGAGCGGGAGATCTACCAATGAGCAGTTCTTC	CASSLGSGRSTNEQFF
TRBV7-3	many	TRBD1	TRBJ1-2	TGTGCCAGCAGTCGGACAGGGTCCGATGGCTACACCTTC	CASSRTGSDGYTF
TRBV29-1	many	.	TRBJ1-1	TGCAGCGGAAGACAGGTGAACACTGAAGCTTTCTTT	CSGRQVNTEAFF
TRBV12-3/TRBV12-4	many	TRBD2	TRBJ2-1	TGTGCCAGCAGGCGGCTAGCGGGACTTACTAATGAGCAGTTCTTC	CASRRLAGLTNEQFF
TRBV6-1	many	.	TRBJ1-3	TGTGCCAGCAGTGTTGAAGGCGGCTCTGGAAACACCATATATTTT	CASSVEGGSGNTIYF
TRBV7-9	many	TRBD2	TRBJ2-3	TGTGCCAGCAGCCCCCGGGGAGCGGGAGTCACAGATACGCAGTATTTT	CASSPRGAGVTDTQYF
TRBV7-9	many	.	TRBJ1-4	TGTGCCAGCAGCCAAGACAGTGAAAAACTGTTTTTT	CASSQDSEKLFF
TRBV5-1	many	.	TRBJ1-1	TGCGCCAGCAGCCGGGACGCCGGGGGATGGCCTGAAGCTTTCTTT	CASSRDAGGWPEAFF
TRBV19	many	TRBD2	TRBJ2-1	TGTGCCAGCACCCGGGGGGGAGGAGGGGGACTAGCGGGAGCCCACAATGAGCAGTTCTTC	CASTRGGGGGLAGAHNEQFF
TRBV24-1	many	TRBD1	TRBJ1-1	TGTGCCACCAGTGGGACAGGGGGTGAAGCTTTCTTT	CATSGTGGEAFF
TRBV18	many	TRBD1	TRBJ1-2	TGTGCCAGCTCACCTAAAGAGACAGGGACCTATGGCTACACCTTC	CASSPKETGTYGYTF
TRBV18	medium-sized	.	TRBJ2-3	TGTGCCAGCTCACCACGGGCGGGGCACACAGATACGCAGTATTTT	CASSPRAGHTDTQYF
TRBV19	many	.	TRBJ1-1	TGTGCCAGTAGTATTAGGGGCGGCAAGAACACTGAAGCTTTCTTT	CASSIRGGKNTEAFF
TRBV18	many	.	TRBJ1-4	TGTGCCAGCTCACCATTGACACCAACTAATGAAAAACTGTTTTTT	CASSPLTPTNEKLFF
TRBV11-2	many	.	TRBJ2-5	TGTGCCAGCAACAATCGACAGGCCCAAGAGACCCAGTACTTC	CASNNRQAQETQYF
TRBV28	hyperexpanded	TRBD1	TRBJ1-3	TGTGCCAGCAGTTTTGCCCGGACAGGGATCTCTGGAAACACCATATATTTT	CASSFARTGISGNTIYF
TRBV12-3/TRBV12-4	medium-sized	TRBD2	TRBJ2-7	TGTGCCAGCAGTTTTAGGAAGCGGGAGGGCACGCAGTACTTC	CASSFRKREGTQYF
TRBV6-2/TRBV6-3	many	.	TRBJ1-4	TGTGCCAGCAGTTACCGGGCAGGGAATGAAAAACTGTTTTTT	CASSYRAGNEKLFF
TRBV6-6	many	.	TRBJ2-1	TGTGCCAGCAGGTTAACCGGGGATGAGCAGTTCTTC	CASRLTGDEQFF
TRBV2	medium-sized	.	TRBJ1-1	TGTGCCAGCAGTGAAGGCAGGGCTGGGGCTGAAGCTTTCTTT	CASSEGRAGAEAFF
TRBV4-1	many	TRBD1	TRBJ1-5	TGCGCCAGCAGCCAAGGGATCGCGACAGGGCTATATCAGCCCCAGCATTTT	CASSQGIATGLYQPQHF
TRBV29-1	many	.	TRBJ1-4	TGCAGCGTTGAAGTCTCCCAGGGAGTGGGTCGGCGGGAAAAACTGTTTTTT	CSVEVSQGVGRREKLFF
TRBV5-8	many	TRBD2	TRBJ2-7	TGTGCCAGCAGCCCGGGACTAGCCCAAATCTACGAGCAGTACTTC	CASSPGLAQIYEQYF
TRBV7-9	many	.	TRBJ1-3	TGTGCCAGCAGCAAACAGGGTGCGGCTGGAAACACCATATATTTT	CASSKQGAAGNTIYF
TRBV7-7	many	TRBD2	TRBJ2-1	TGTGCCAGCAGCTTAGAGGCGGGAGGAGAGCAGTTCTTC	CASSLEAGGEQFF
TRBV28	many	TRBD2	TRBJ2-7	TGTGCCAGCAGTTTAAGGACTAGCGGGAGTAACGAGCAGTACTTC	CASSLRTSGSNEQYF
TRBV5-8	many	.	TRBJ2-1	TGTGCCAGCAGCTTGCCCAGGAATGAGCAGTTCTTC	CASSLPRNEQFF
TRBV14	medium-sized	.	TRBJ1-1	TGTGCCAGCAGCCAAGATTCAGGGGTTACTGAAGCTTTCTTT	CASSQDSGVTEAFF
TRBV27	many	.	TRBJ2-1	TGTGCCAGCAGTGGCTTCATACAGGGCCCTAAATACAATGAGCAGTTCTTC	CASSGFIQGPKYNEQFF
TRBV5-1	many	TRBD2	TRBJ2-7	TGCGCCAGCAGCCGTTCCGGGGACTACTACGAGCAGTACTTC	CASSRSGDYYEQYF
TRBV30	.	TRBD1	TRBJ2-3	TGTGCCTGGAGTATCGGGACAGGGGCAGATACGCAGTATTTT	CAWSIGTGADTQYF
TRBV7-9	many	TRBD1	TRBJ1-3	TGTGCCAGCAGCTGGGGACAGCCCTCTGGAAACACCATATATTTT	CASSWGQPSGNTIYF
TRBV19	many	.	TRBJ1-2	TGTGCCAGTCTCGACAGGACCTCCTATGGCTACACCTTC	CASLDRTSYGYTF
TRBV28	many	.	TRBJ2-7	TGTGCCAGCAGTCCCCTTCGACAGAACGAGCAGTACTTC	CASSPLRQNEQYF
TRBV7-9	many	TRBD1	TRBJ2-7	TGTGCCAGCAGCTTAGAGGGGACAGGGTTGACCTACGAGCAGTACTTC	CASSLEGTGLTYEQYF
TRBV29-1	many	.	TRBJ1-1	TGCAGCGGCGAGGCCAGGGCGTCTTGGGACACTGAAGCTTTCTTT	CSGEARASWDTEAFF
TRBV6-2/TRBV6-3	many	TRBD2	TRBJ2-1	TGTGCCAGCAGTTACTGGGGACTAGGTCGTAGTACGGGGGGCAATGAGCAGTTCTTC	CASSYWGLGRSTGGNEQFF
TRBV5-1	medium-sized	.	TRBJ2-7	TGCGCCAGCAGCTTGGAGGGCAGGGTGGGCGAGCAGTACTTC	CASSLEGRVGEQYF
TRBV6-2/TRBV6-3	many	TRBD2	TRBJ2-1	TGTGCCAGCAGTTATAGCGGGAGGCCCTACAATGAGCAGTTCTTC	CASSYSGRPYNEQFF
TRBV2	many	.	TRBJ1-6	TGTGCCAGCAGTGACCGACTCGAACCGGTCTATAATTCACCCCTCCACTTT	CASSDRLEPVYNSPLHF
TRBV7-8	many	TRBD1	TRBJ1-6	TGTGCCAGCAGCTTAGGGACAGGGGCTTATAATTCACCCCTCCACTTT	CASSLGTGAYNSPLHF
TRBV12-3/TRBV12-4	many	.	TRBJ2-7	TGTGCCAGCAGGGCTCGGGGGAGCTCCTACGAGCAGTACTTC	CASRARGSSYEQYF